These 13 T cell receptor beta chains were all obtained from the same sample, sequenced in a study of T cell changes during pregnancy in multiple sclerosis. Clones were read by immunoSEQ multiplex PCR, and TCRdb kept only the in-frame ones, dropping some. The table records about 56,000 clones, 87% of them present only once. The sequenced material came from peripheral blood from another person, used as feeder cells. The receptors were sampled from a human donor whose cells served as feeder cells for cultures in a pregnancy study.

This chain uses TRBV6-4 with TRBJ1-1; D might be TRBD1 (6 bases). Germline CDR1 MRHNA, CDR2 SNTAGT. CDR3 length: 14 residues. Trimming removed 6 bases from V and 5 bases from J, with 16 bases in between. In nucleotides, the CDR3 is TGTGCCAGCAGGCCCGAGGGGAGGGGGACTGAAGCTTTCTTT. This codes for CASRPEGRGTEAFF.

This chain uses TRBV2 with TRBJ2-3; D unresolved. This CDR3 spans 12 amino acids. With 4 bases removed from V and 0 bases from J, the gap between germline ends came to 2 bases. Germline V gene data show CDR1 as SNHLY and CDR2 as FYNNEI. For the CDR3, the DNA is TGTGCCAGCAGTGTTAGCACAGATACGCAGTATTTT. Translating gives CASSVSTDTQYF.

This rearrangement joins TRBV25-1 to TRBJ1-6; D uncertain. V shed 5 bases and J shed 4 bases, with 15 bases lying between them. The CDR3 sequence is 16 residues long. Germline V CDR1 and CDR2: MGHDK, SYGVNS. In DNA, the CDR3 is TGTGCCAGCAGTTCCCTAACGTTGGAGTATAATTCACCCCTCCACTTT. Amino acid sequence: CASSSLTLEYNSPLHF.

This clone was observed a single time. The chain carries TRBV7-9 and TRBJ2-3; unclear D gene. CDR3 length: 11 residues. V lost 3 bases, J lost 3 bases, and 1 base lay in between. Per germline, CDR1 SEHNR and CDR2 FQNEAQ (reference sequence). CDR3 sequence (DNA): TGTGCCAGCAGCTTGACAGATACGCAGTATTTT. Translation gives CASSLTDTQYF.

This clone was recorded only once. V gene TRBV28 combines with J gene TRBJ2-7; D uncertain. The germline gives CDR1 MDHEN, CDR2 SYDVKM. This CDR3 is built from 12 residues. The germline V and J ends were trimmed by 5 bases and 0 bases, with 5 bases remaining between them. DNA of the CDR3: TGTGCCAGCAGTCTAGACTCCTACGAGCAGTACTTC. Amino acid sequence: CASSLDSYEQYF.

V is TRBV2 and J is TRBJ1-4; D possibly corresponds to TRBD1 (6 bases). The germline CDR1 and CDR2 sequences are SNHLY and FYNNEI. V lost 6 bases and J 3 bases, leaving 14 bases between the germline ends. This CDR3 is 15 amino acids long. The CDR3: CASRDRPQPNEKLFF. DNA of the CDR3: TGTGCCAGCAGGGACAGACCTCAACCTAATGAAAAACTGTTTTTT.

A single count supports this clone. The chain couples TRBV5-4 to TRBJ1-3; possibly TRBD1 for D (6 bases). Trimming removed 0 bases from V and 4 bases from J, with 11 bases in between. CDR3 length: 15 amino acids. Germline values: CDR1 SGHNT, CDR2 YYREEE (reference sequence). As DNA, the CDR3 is TGTGCCAGCAGCTTGGTAGGGGGGCCCGGAAACACCATATATTTT. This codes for CASSLVGGPGNTIYF. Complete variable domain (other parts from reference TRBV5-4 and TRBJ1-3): ETGVTQSPTHLIKTRGQQVTLRCSSQSGHNTVSWYQQALGQGPQFIFQYYREEENGRGNFPPRFSGLQFPNYSSELNVNALELDDSALYLCASSLVGGPGNTIYFGEGSWLTVV.

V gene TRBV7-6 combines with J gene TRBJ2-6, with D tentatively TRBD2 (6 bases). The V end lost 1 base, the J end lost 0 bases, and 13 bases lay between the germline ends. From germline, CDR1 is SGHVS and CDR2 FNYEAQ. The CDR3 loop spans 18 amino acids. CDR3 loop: CASSLGRGASSGANVLTF. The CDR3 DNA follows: TGTGCCAGCAGCTTAGGGAGGGGCGCAAGCTCTGGGGCCAACGTCCTGACTTTC.

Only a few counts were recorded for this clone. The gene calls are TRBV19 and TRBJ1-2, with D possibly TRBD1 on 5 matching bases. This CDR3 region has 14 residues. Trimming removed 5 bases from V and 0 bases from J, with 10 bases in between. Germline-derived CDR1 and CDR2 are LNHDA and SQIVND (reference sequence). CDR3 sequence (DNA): TGTGCCAGTAGTCCGGGACCGACTAACTATGGCTACACCTTC. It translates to CASSPGPTNYGYTF. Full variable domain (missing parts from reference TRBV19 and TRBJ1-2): DGGITQSPKYLFRKEGQNVTLSCEQNLNHDAMYWYRQDPGQGLRLIYYSQIVNDFQKGDIAEGYSVSREKKESFPLTVTSAQKNPTAFYLCASSPGPTNYGYTFGSGTRLTVV.

This CDR3 reads CASSLIGTRGRSYEQYF. CDR3 nucleotides: TGTGCCAGCAGCTTAATAGGGACCCGGGGAAGGAGCTACGAGCAGTACTTC. V usage is TRBV7-2 and J usage is TRBJ2-7; possibly TRBD1 or TRBD2 for D (5 bases each). The V gene lost 2 bases and the J gene lost 3 bases, with 20 bases spanning the gap. Germline CDR1 SGHTA, CDR2 FQGNSA. This CDR3 comprises 17 residues.

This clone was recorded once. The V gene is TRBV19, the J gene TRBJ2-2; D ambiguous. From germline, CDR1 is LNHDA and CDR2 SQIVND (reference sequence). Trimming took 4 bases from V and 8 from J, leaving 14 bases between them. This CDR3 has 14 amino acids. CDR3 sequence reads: CASSSRGVRGELFF. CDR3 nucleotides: TGTGCCAGTAGTAGCCGAGGCGTTCGGGGGGAGCTGTTTTTT.

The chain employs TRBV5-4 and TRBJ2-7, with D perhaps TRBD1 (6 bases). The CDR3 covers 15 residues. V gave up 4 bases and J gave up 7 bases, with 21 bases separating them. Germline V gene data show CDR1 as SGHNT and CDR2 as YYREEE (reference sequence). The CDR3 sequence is CASSLEMTGLMEQYF. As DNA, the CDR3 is TGTGCCAGCAGCCTTGAGATGACAGGCCTCATGGAGCAGTACTTC.

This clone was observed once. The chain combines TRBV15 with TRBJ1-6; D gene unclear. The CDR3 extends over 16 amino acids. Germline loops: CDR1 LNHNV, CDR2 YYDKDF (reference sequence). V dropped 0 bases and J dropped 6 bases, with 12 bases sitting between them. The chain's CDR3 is CATSREKRPINSPLHF. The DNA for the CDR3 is TGTGCCACCAGCAGAGAAAAGAGGCCGATTAATTCACCCCTCCACTTT.